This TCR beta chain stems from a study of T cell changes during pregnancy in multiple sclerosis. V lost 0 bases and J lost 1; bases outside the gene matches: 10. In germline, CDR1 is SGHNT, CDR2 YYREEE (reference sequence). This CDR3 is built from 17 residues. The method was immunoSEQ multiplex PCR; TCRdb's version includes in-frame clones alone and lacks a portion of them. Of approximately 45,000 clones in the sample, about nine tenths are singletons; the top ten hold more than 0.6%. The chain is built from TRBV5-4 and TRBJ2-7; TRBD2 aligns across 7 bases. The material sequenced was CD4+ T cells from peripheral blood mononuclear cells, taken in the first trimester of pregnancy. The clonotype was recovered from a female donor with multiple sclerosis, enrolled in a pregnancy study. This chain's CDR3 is CASSLVPSGALSYEQYF. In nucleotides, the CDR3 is TGTGCCAGCAGCTTGGTGCCTAGCGGAGCCCTTTCCTACGAGCAGTACTTC.